Each of the 29 T cell receptor beta chains below was sequenced from the same sample in a study of blood T cell repertoires in COVID-19. Clones were sequenced by immunoSEQ multiplex PCR, and TCRdb holds only the in-frame ones, with some missing. The top ten clones hold 26% of a sample with about 180,000 clones, about 75% of them seen once. The sample comprised peripheral blood. These receptors all stem from a woman aged 70-85 years with acute or convalescent COVID-19.

V and J are TRBV27 and TRBJ2-7; maybe TRBD1 (6 bases). V was trimmed by 6 bases and J by 4 bases, leaving 16 bases between them. CDR3 length equals 14 residues. Germline-derived CDR1 and CDR2 are MNHEY and SMNVEV (reference sequence). The CDR3 bases are TGTGCCAGCAGGGCACCGGGACAACTTTACGAGCAGTACTTC. Translation: CASRAPGQLYEQYF.

The chain combines TRBV7-6 with TRBJ2-5; 7 nucleotides line up with TRBD2. The CDR3 is 16 amino acids. Germline CDR1 is SGHVS and CDR2 is FNYEAQ. The J segment lost 5 bases and the V segment lost 5 bases, leaving 14 bases of the junction unmatched. CDR3 nucleotides: TGTGCCAGCAGCCCTCTTATAGGGTCCGGGAGGGAGACCCAGTACTTC. It yields the protein CASSPLIGSGRETQYF.

DNA for the CDR3: TGTGCCAGCAGCCCTCATCGGGGGGGGCGACGGACCGGGGCCGGGGAGCTGTTTTTT. It specifies CASSPHRGGRRTGAGELFF. This chain connects TRBV7-8 to TRBJ2-2; 8 bases map to TRBD2. The germline CDR1 and CDR2 sequences are SGHVS and FQNEAQ. Trimming at V came to 5 bases and at J to 6 bases, leaving 20 bases not matched to a gene. This CDR3 region has 19 residues.

J is TRBJ2-1 and V is TRBV10-3, with 8 bases that match TRBD2. This CDR3 contains 18 residues. After removal of 2 bases from V and 0 bases from J, the junction contained 9 bases not matched to a gene. Per germline, CDR1 ENHRY and CDR2 SYGVKD. This CDR3 is CAISEKTSGASSYNEQFF. In DNA form, the CDR3 reads TGTGCCATCAGTGAGAAAACTAGCGGAGCTTCCTCCTACAATGAGCAGTTCTTC.

The chain uses TRBV7-9 and TRBJ2-2; the D gene is possibly TRBD2 (5 bases). The CDR3 has 18 residues. V was cut by 5 bases and J by 4 bases, with 23 bases left in between. Germline CDR1 is SEHNR and CDR2 is FQNEAQ (reference sequence). DNA for the CDR3: TGTGCCAGCAGCGCACCACCGGTAGGGAGAACATTCACCGGGGAGCTGTTTTTT. Amino acid sequence: CASSAPPVGRTFTGELFF. The entire variable domain, with the rest obtained from reference TRBV7-9 and TRBJ2-2, is as follows: DTGVSQNPRHKITKRGQNVTFRCDPISEHNRLYWYRQTLGQGPEFLTYFQNEAQLEKSRLLSDRFSAERPKGSFSTLEIQRTEQGDSAMYLCASSAPPVGRTFTGELFFGEGSRLTVL.

The gene calls are TRBV29-1 and TRBJ2-7; D ambiguous. This CDR3 is built from 12 residues. Germline V gives CDR1 SQVTM, CDR2 ANQGSEA. Trimming cost V 4 bases and J 1 base, with 8 bases left between them. Here the CDR3 DNA reads TGCAGCGTTGTTTCAGGTTCCTACGAGCAGTACTTC. Protein: CSVVSGSYEQYF.

V and J are TRBV2 and TRBJ2-4; 7 bases line up with TRBD1. The germline V gene encodes CDR1 SNHLY and CDR2 FYNNEI. V gave up 6 bases and J gave up 14 bases; unmatched junction bases: 10. The CDR3 consists of 12 residues. The CDR3 bases are TGTGCCAGCAGCGAGTTGACAGGGATAAAGTACTTC. Translated, it gives CASSELTGIKYF.

V is TRBV5-6 and J is TRBJ1-4, with TRBD1 as a possible D gene (6 bases). The CDR3 runs 14 residues. Germline assignment: CDR1 SGHDT and CDR2 YYEEEE. V was trimmed by 4 bases and J by 7 bases, leaving 14 bases between them. The CDR3 is CASSRRDMAEKLFF. CDR3 in DNA: TGTGCCAGCAGCCGCCGGGACATGGCTGAAAAACTGTTTTTT. Full variable domain (outside the CDR3, taken from reference TRBV5-6 and TRBJ1-4): DAGVTQSPTHLIKTRGQQVTLRCSPKSGHDTVSWYQQALGQGPQFIFQYYEEEERQRGNFPDRFSGHQFPNYSSELNVNALLLGDSALYLCASSRRDMAEKLFFGSGTQLSVL.

The rearrangement uses TRBV7-2 and TRBJ2-3; TRBD2 matches at 9 bases. The germline V gene encodes CDR1 SGHTA and CDR2 FQGNSA. The CDR3 has 18 amino acids. V trimming: 4 bases; J trimming: 0 bases; junction bases outside the gene matches: 11. The CDR3 sequence: CASSSNRSSGISTDTQYF. In DNA, the CDR3 is TGTGCCAGCAGCTCGAACCGATCTAGCGGGATTAGCACAGATACGCAGTATTTT.

The chain is built from TRBV20-1 and TRBJ2-5; D might be TRBD2 (5 bases). The germline gives CDR1 DFQATT, CDR2 SNEGSKA (reference sequence). CDR3 length: 11 amino acids. Trimming removed 5 bases at V and 7 bases at J, with 11 bases between. CDR3 coding DNA: TGCAGTGCTCAACTAGAAGTGACCCAGTACTTC. As protein: CSAQLEVTQYF.

This clone was picked up a small number of times. The gene calls are TRBV6-5 and TRBJ2-2, with D unresolved. Trimming stripped 6 bases from V and 7 bases from J, with 12 bases between. This CDR3 comprises 13 residues. CDR1 is MNHEY, CDR2 SVGAGI, per germline. CDR3: CASSAFDGGELFF. The CDR3 region has the DNA TGTGCCAGCAGCGCGTTTGATGGCGGGGAGCTGTTTTTT.

The chain joins TRBV7-8 to TRBJ2-2; possibly TRBD1 for D (5 bases). Per germline, CDR1 SGHVS and CDR2 FQNEAQ. V was cut by 4 bases and J by 5 bases, with 14 bases left in between. The CDR3 loop spans 15 amino acids. Here the CDR3 reads CASSSIGAGTGELFF. Written as DNA, the CDR3 is TGTGCCAGCAGCTCCATAGGGGCCGGGACCGGGGAGCTGTTTTTT.

The chain recombines TRBV7-7 with TRBJ2-3; 7 bases line up with TRBD2. CDR3 size: 16 residues. Germline CDR1 is SSHAT and CDR2 is FNYEAQ (reference sequence). Trimming took 5 bases from V and 1 from J; bases not matched to a gene: 9. CDR3 bases: TGTGCCAGCAGCCCATTAGGACTAGTTGGCACAGATACGCAGTATTTT. It yields the protein CASSPLGLVGTDTQYF. Combining the CDR3 with reference TRBV7-7 and TRBJ2-3 gives the whole variable domain GAGVSQSPRYKVTKRGQDVTLRCDPISSHATLYWYQQALGQGPEFLTYFNYEAQPDKSGLPSDRFSAERPEGSISTLTIQRTEQRDSAMYRCASSPLGLVGTDTQYFGPGTRLTVL.

The V gene is TRBV3-1 (or the pseudogene TRBV3-2), the J gene TRBJ2-5, with TRBD2 matching over 7 bases. Germline CDR1 LGHDT, CDR2 YNNKEL (reference sequence). V shed 7 bases, J shed 3 bases, and the junction held 5 bases outside the gene matches. The CDR3 has 13 amino acids. The chain's CDR3 is CASNDRGEETQYF. The CDR3, as DNA: TGTGCCAGCAACGATCGGGGGGAAGAGACCCAGTACTTC.

The chain uses TRBV2 and TRBJ2-5; no reliable D call. CDR1 is SNHLY, CDR2 FYNNEI, per germline. The CDR3 is 14 amino acids. V was pared by 0 bases and J by 1 base, with 6 bases between. CDR3 loop: CASSEARSQETQYF. The DNA for the CDR3 is TGTGCCAGCAGTGAAGCCCGCAGCCAAGAGACCCAGTACTTC.

The V gene is TRBV3-1 (or the pseudogene TRBV3-2), the J gene TRBJ1-5; TRBD1 is a possible D gene (5 bases). V lost 1 base to trimming and J lost 2 bases, with 6 bases between them. This CDR3 is 14 amino acids long. Germline assignment: CDR1 LGHDT and CDR2 YNNKEL (reference sequence). For the CDR3, the DNA is TGTGCCAGCAGCCAAGCCAGGGGCAATCAGCCCCAGCATTTT. This translates into CASSQARGNQPQHF.

The rearrangement joins TRBV7-8 to TRBJ2-1, with 12 bases identical to TRBD2. CDR1 and CDR2 from the germline V gene are SGHVS and FQNEAQ. The CDR3 runs 15 residues. Trimming at V came to 5 bases and at J to 8 bases, leaving 7 bases not matched to a gene. The CDR3 here is CASSPLTSGSYEQFF. The CDR3 nucleotides read TGTGCCAGCAGCCCACTGACTAGCGGGAGTTATGAGCAGTTCTTC.

The chain recombines TRBV7-9 with TRBJ2-7; D is possibly TRBD2 (6 bases). V lost 4 bases, J lost 5 bases, and 12 bases lay in between. Germline V gives CDR1 SEHNR, CDR2 FQNEAQ (reference sequence). The CDR3 has 13 residues. CDR3 residues: CASSSAGLHEQYF. CDR3 DNA: TGTGCCAGCAGCTCCGCGGGACTCCACGAGCAGTACTTC.

The CDR3 bases are TGTGCCAGCAGCGTAGGTCTCCAGGGGGCGTCTGGGGCCAACGTCCTGACTTTC. The encoded protein is CASSVGLQGASGANVLTF. This chain links TRBV9 with TRBJ2-6, with 8 bases identical to TRBD1. The CDR3 is 18 residues long. The V gene's germline CDR1 is SGDLS and CDR2 YYNGEE. V gave up 0 bases and J gave up 1 base; unmatched junction bases: 6.

The genes are TRBV30 and TRBJ2-3; 8 positions agree with TRBD1. V lost 1 base to trimming and J lost 7 bases; unmatched junction nucleotides: 7. Germline V gene data show CDR1 as GTSNPN and CDR2 as SVGIG (reference sequence). CDR3 length: 14 amino acids. For the CDR3, the DNA is TGTGCCTGGAGTGGCAGGGGGCGGGAAAATACGCAGTATTTT. This translates into CAWSGRGRENTQYF.

This rearrangement joins TRBV2 to TRBJ1-3; D ambiguous. Trimming removed 4 bases at V and 4 bases at J, with 11 bases between. This CDR3 spans 14 amino acids. Germline loops: CDR1 SNHLY, CDR2 FYNNEI. The CDR3 loop is CASSAAVRGNTIYF. Here the CDR3 DNA reads TGTGCCAGCAGTGCGGCGGTTAGGGGAAACACCATATATTTT.

This clone has only a few counts. V and J are TRBV10-1 and TRBJ2-7, with D perhaps TRBD1 (5 bases). The CDR3 totals 15 residues. Germline-derived CDR1 and CDR2 are WNHNN and SYGVQD (reference sequence). Between the trimmed V and J ends, which lost 4 bases and 1 base, there was a span of 14 bases. The CDR3 protein is CASSGGPARSYEQYF. CDR3 in DNA: TGCGCCAGCAGTGGGGGCCCAGCAAGATCCTACGAGCAGTACTTC.

J is TRBJ2-1 and V is TRBV7-9; tentative D call: TRBD1 (6 bases). The V gene lost 1 base and the J gene lost 16 bases, with 14 bases spanning the gap. CDR3 length equals 12 residues. Germline V CDR1 and CDR2: SEHNR, FQNEAQ (reference sequence). The CDR3 loop reads CASSLGGQGIFF. In DNA, the CDR3 is TGTGCCAGCAGCTTAGGAGGGCAGGGGATATTCTTC.

This clone has more than one count but fewer than ten. The chain combines TRBV12-5 with TRBJ2-3, with a tentative D call TRBD2 (5 bases). Trimming took 2 bases from V and 0 from J, leaving 18 bases between them. Germline V gene data show CDR1 as LGHNT and CDR2 as FRNRAP. The CDR3 extends over 18 amino acids. Here the CDR3 reads CASGLPPYSVPSTDTQYF. The CDR3 nucleotides read TGTGCTAGTGGTTTGCCCCCCTATAGCGTCCCTAGCACAGATACGCAGTATTTT. Variable domain in full (rest from reference TRBV12-5 and TRBJ2-3): DARVTQTPRHKVTEMGQEVTMRCQPILGHNTVFWYRQTMMQGLELLAYFRNRAPLDDSGMPKDRFSAEMPDATLATLKIQPSEPRDSAVYFCASGLPPYSVPSTDTQYFGPGTRLTVL.

This chain uses TRBV4-2 with TRBJ2-1; TRBD2 matches 7 bases. V lost 3 bases, J lost 9 bases, and 17 bases stayed unmatched. In germline, CDR1 is LGHNA, CDR2 YNFKEQ. This CDR3 spans 17 amino acids. CDR3 bases: TGTGCCAGCAGCCAGTTCTCTAGCGGAACCTGGAGGAGTGAGCAGTTCTTC. Protein product: CASSQFSSGTWRSEQFF.

This clone was recorded a few times. The chain carries TRBV19 and TRBJ2-7; TRBD1 aligns across 7 bases. V was clipped by 7 bases and J by 5 bases; unmatched bases: 5. The V gene's germline CDR1 is LNHDA and CDR2 SQIVND (reference sequence). The CDR3 runs to 12 residues. DNA of the CDR3: TGTGCCAGTACCACCACAGGGGACGAGCAGTACTTC. Protein sequence: CASTTTGDEQYF.

V usage is TRBV3-1 (or the pseudogene TRBV3-2) and J usage is TRBJ1-2; D gene unclear. Germline V CDR1 and CDR2: LGHDT, YNNKEL (reference sequence). Between the trimmed V and J ends, which lost 5 bases and 6 bases, there was a span of 13 bases. The CDR3 runs to 13 residues. The CDR3 DNA reads as TGTGCCAGCAGCTTAACTCCGGGAGATGGCTACACCTTC. This codes for CASSLTPGDGYTF.

The chain has TRBV5-1 and TRBJ2-7; a weak D match, TRBD2 (6 bases). The CDR3 has 14 residues. V was clipped by 1 base and J by 0 bases, with 8 bases between them. CDR1 and CDR2 from the germline V gene are SGHRS and YFSETQ. CDR3 in DNA: TGCGCCAGCAGCTTGATGGGGGGCTCCTACGAGCAGTACTTC. Translated, it gives CASSLMGGSYEQYF. Using reference TRBV5-1 and TRBJ2-7 for the parts outside the CDR3, the full variable domain is KAGVTQTPRYLIKTRGQQVTLSCSPISGHRSVSWYQQTPGQGLQFLFEYFSETQRNKGNFPGRFSGRQFSNSRSEMNVSTLELGDSALYLCASSLMGGSYEQYFGPGTRLTVT.

This chain connects TRBV3-1 (or the pseudogene TRBV3-2) to TRBJ1-1; D remains unclear. With 4 bases removed from V and 0 bases from J, the gap between germline ends came to 6 bases. Germline V gene sequence: CDR1 LGHDT, CDR2 YNNKEL (reference sequence). The CDR3 consists of 13 residues. This CDR3 reads CASSPSLNTEAFF. The DNA of the CDR3 is TGTGCCAGCAGCCCCTCCTTGAACACTGAAGCTTTCTTT.